One sample yielded the 13 T cell receptor beta chains listed below, sequenced in a study of blood T cell repertoires in COVID-19. The protocol was immunoSEQ multiplex PCR, while the TCRdb copy is restricted to in-frame clones and leaves out a portion. Among about 170,000 clones, 80% to 85% were seen once, and the ten largest hold more than 14%. Sequences were obtained from peripheral blood. The receptors were sampled from a woman aged 70-85 years with COVID-19, enrolled during active disease.

CDR3 sequence reads: CASSTRTGMTYNEQFF. The CDR3 coding sequence is TGCGCCAGCAGCACGCGGACAGGGATGACCTACAATGAGCAGTTCTTC. J is TRBJ2-1 and V is TRBV5-1; 8 bases fit TRBD1. With V trimmed by 4 bases and J by 2 bases, 8 bases remained unmatched. CDR3 length: 16 amino acids. Germline assignment: CDR1 SGHRS and CDR2 YFSETQ.

The chain has TRBV12-3 or TRBV12-4 and TRBJ1-4, with D perhaps matching TRBD1 (5 bases). V was pared by 3 bases and J by 7 bases, with 9 bases between. The CDR3 contains 13 residues. CDR3 amino acids: CASSLLRGEKLFF. The CDR3 DNA sequence: TGTGCCAGCAGTTTGTTAAGGGGTGAAAAACTGTTTTTT.

The count of this clone is one. CDR3 in amino acids: CASSARTGSVPNSPLHF. The CDR3 region has the DNA TGTGCCAGCAGTGCCAGGACAGGGAGCGTTCCTAATTCACCCCTCCACTTT. The genes are TRBV2 and TRBJ1-6; 8 positions match TRBD1. This CDR3 contains 17 residues. Germline CDR1 SNHLY, CDR2 FYNNEI. With V trimmed by 4 bases and J by 6 bases, 11 bases remained unmatched.

The chain employs TRBV28 and TRBJ1-1; a possible D gene is TRBD1 (5 bases). The CDR3 length is 14 residues. V lost 5 bases and J lost 5, with 15 bases in between. CDR1 is MDHEN, CDR2 SYDVKM, per germline. CDR3 DNA: TGTGCCAGCAGTCCGACCCGGGGGGAGACTGAAGCTTTCTTT. It is translated as CASSPTRGETEAFF. Combining the CDR3 with reference TRBV28 and TRBJ1-1 gives the whole variable domain DVKVTQSSRYLVKRTGEKVFLECVQDMDHENMFWYRQDPGLGLRLIYFSYDVKMKEKGDIPEGYSVSREKKERFSLILESASTNQTSMYLCASSPTRGETEAFFGQGTRLTVV.

This clone was recorded only once. In DNA, the CDR3 is TGTGCCAGCAGTTACTGGGCGGGAGTAGCAGATACGCAGTATTTT. This sequence encodes CASSYWAGVADTQYF. The chain has TRBV27 and TRBJ2-3; 7 positions match TRBD2. Germline V gene lookup returns CDR1 MNHEY and CDR2 SMNVEV (reference sequence). V was clipped by 4 bases and J by 4 bases; unmatched bases: 8. The CDR3 is 15 residues long.

The rearrangement links TRBV20-1 to TRBJ1-2; the D is unclear. This CDR3 has 12 amino acids. V was clipped by 3 bases and J by 4 bases, with 9 bases between them. Germline CDR1 DFQATT, CDR2 SNEGSKA (reference sequence). The CDR3 coding sequence is TGCAGTGCTAGTGTCGGGATCTATGGCTACACCTTC. It yields the protein CSASVGIYGYTF.

This clone is a singleton in its sample. J is TRBJ2-3 and V is TRBV18; D is perhaps TRBD2 (5 bases). Trimming removed 4 bases at V and 4 bases at J, with 15 bases between. The germline V gene has CDR1 KGHSH and CDR2 LQKENI. The CDR3 sequence is 15 residues long. CDR3 residues: CASSRSGDAADTQYF. In nucleotides, the CDR3 is TGTGCCAGCTCACGATCCGGGGATGCGGCAGATACGCAGTATTTT. Based on the CDR3 plus reference TRBV18 and TRBJ2-3, the full variable domain is NAGVMQNPRHLVRRRGQEARLRCSPMKGHSHVYWYRQLPEEGLKFMVYLQKENIIDESGMPKERFSAEFPKEGPSILRIQQVVRGDSAAYFCASSRSGDAADTQYFGPGTRLTVL.

This chain uses TRBV9 with TRBJ1-3; perhaps TRBD1 as D (6 bases). CDR3 size: 16 residues. Germline V gives CDR1 SGDLS, CDR2 YYNGEE. Trimming removed 3 bases at V and 3 bases at J, with 16 bases between. CDR3: CASSAGGNRVGNTIYF. DNA for the CDR3: TGTGCCAGCAGCGCGGGGGGAAACAGGGTTGGAAACACCATATATTTT.

The V gene is TRBV10-3, the J gene TRBJ2-1, with TRBD2 matching over 8 bases. V was pared by 0 bases and J by 0 bases, with 7 bases of the junction left unmatched. The CDR3 loop spans 18 amino acids. Germline loops: CDR1 ENHRY, CDR2 SYGVKD. The CDR3 DNA sequence: TGTGCCATCAGTGAGTCCGCCGGGGGGGCGAGCTCCTACAATGAGCAGTTCTTC. Protein product: CAISESAGGASSYNEQFF.

The chain is built from TRBV5-6 and TRBJ2-3, with D unclear. The CDR3 contains 13 residues. The V gene's germline CDR1 is SGHDT and CDR2 YYEEEE. V was shortened by 7 bases and J by 4 bases, with 13 bases between the two germline ends. The CDR3 region is CASRPISADTQYF. CDR3 sequence (DNA): TGTGCCAGCCGCCCCATCTCAGCAGATACGCAGTATTTT.

A single count supports this clone. The chain couples TRBV20-1 to TRBJ1-1; 9 bases line up with TRBD1. Looked up from germline, CDR1 is DFQATT and CDR2 is SNEGSKA (reference sequence). The CDR3 spans 11 residues. V was pared by 5 bases and J by 11 bases, with 6 bases of the junction left unmatched. CDR3 bases: TGCAGTGCTGTGGGGACAGGGCGGGCTTTCTTT. This sequence encodes CSAVGTGRAFF.

The chain combines TRBV30 with TRBJ2-7, with a tentative D call TRBD2 (5 bases). Germline CDR1 GTSNPN, CDR2 SVGIG (reference sequence). Trimming cost V 2 bases and J 0 bases, with 14 bases left between them. The CDR3 is 15 residues long. The CDR3 region has the DNA TGTGCCTGGAGTAATCGGGGTTCAGGCTCCTACGAGCAGTACTTC. As protein: CAWSNRGSGSYEQYF. Filled out from reference TRBV30 and TRBJ2-7, the complete variable domain reads SQTIHQWPATLVQPVGSPLSLECTVEGTSNPNLYWYRQAAGRGLQLLFYSVGIGQISSEVPQNLSASRPQDRQFILSSKKLLLSDSGFYLCAWSNRGSGSYEQYFGPGTRLTVT.

This chain uses TRBV19 with TRBJ2-7; D perhaps matches TRBD1 (5 bases). V dropped 7 bases and J dropped 5 bases, with 30 bases sitting between them. The CDR3 length is 18 residues. Germline V gives CDR1 LNHDA, CDR2 SQIVND (reference sequence). CDR3 DNA sequence: TGTGCCAGTAACGGTCGAGGTGGCACAGGTTTCGCTCCGAACGAGCAGTACTTC. Translated, it gives CASNGRGGTGFAPNEQYF.